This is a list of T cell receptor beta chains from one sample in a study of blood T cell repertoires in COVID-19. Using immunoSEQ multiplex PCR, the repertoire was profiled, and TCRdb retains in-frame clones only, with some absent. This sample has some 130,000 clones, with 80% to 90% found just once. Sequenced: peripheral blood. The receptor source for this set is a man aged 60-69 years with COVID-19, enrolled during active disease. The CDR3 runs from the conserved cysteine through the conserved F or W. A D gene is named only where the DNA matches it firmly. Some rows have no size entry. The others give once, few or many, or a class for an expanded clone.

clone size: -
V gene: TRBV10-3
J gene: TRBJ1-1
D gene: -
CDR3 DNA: TGTGCCATCAAGAGGGAGGGCACTGAAGCTTTCTTT
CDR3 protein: CAIKREGTEAFF

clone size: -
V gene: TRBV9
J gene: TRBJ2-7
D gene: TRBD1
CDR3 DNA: TGTGCCAGCAGCGTAGCGGCAGGGGGAGAGCAGTACTTC
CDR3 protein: CASSVAAGGEQYF

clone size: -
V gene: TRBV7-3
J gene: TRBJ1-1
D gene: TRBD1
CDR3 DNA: TGTGCCAGCAGCACTACAGGGGGCACTGAAGCTTTCTTT
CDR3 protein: CASSTTGGTEAFF

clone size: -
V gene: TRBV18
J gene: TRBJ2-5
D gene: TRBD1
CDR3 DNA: TGTGCCAGCTCACCGGAGCAGGGGGTTTCAGAGACCCAGTACTTC
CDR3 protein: CASSPEQGVSETQYF

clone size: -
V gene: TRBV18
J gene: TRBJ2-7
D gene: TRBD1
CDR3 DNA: TGTGCCAGCTCACCGGCCTTAGACAGGGCGACCGAGCAGTACTTC
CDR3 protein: CASSPALDRATEQYF

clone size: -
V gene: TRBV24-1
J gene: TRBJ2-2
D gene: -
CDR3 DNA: TGTGCCACCAGTGATTTGGGCAGGGGTCACGGGGAGCTGTTTTTT
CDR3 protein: CATSDLGRGHGELFF

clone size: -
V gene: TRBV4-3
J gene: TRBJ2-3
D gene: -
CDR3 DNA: TGCGCCAGCAGCCAAGTTGCGGGGGCCACAGATACGCAGTATTTT
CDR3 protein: CASSQVAGATDTQYF

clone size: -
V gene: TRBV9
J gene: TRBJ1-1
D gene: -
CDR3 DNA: TGTGCCAGCAGCCCGGAGAGTCAGGGCTACACTGAAGCTTTCTTT
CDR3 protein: CASSPESQGYTEAFF

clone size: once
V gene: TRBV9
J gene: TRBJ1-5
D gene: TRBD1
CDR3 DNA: TGTGCCAGCAGCGTAGCCGCAGGGGGGCCTGGGCAGCCCCAGCATTTT
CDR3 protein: CASSVAAGGPGQPQHF

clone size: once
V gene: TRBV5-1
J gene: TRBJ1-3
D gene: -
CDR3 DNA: TGCGCCAGCAGCGCCACAGTCACTGGAAACACCATATATTTT
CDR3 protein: CASSATVTGNTIYF

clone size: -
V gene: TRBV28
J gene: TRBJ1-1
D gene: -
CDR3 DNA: TGTGCCAGCACCTCCCTCACTGAAGCTTTCTTT
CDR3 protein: CASTSLTEAFF

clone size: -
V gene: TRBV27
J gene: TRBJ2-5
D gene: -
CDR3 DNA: TGTGCCAGCAGTTTAAAAGACGCGAGGGGGGAGACCCAGTACTTC
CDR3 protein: CASSLKDARGETQYF

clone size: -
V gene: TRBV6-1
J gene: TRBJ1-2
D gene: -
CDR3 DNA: TGTGCCAGCAGTGACGCAGGTTATGGCTACACCTTC
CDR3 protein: CASSDAGYGYTF

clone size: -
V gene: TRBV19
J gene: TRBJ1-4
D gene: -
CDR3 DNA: TGTGCCAGTAGTATTGTAAGGGGAGGAACGGCAACTAATGAAAAACTGTTTTTT
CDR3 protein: CASSIVRGGTATNEKLFF

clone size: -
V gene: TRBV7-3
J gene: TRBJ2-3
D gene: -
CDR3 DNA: TGTGCCAGCAGCTTGGGGCAGGGAGGAGATACGCAGTATTTT
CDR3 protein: CASSLGQGGDTQYF

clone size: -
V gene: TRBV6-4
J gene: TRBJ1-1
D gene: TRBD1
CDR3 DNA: TGTGCCAGCAGTGTACGGGACAGGGTTCGGAACACTGAAGCTTTCTTT
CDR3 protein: CASSVRDRVRNTEAFF

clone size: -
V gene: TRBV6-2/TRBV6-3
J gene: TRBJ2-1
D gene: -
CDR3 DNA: TGTGCCAGCAGTTACTCTTCAGTCCATGAGCAGTTCTTC
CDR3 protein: CASSYSSVHEQFF

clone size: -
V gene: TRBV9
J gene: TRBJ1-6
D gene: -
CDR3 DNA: TGTGCCAGCAGCGTAGCGCGGGGCGGGAATTCACCCCTCCACTTT
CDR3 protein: CASSVARGGNSPLHF

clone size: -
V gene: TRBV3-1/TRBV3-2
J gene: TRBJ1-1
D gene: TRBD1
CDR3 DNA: TGTGCCAGCAGCCAGTTTGGGACAGGGGTGAACACTGAAGCTTTCTTT
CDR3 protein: CASSQFGTGVNTEAFF

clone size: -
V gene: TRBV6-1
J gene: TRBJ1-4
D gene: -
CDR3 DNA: TGTGCCAGCAGTGACGCACCGGGGGCTAATGAAAAACTGTTTTTT
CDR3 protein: CASSDAPGANEKLFF

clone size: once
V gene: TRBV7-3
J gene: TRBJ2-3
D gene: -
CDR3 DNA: TGTGCCAGCAGCTTAGCAGGGGCTAGCGATACGCAGTATTTT
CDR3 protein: CASSLAGASDTQYF

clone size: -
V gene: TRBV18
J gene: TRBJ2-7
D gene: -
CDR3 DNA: TGTGCCAGCTCACCAGGGGCCAGGAGAGAACGGTCCGAGCAGTACTTC
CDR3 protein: CASSPGARRERSEQYF

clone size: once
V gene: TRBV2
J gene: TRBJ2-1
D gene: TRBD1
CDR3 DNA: TGTGCCAGCAGGGACAGGGGGGCATCTGAGCAGTTCTTC
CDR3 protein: CASRDRGASEQFF

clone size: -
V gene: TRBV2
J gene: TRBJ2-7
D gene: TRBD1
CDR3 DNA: TGTGCCAGCCGGCGACAGGGGGTTTCGTACGAGCAGTACTTC
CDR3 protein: CASRRQGVSYEQYF

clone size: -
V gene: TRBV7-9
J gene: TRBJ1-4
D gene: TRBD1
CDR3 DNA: TGTGCCAGCAGCTTCGGACAGGGGCCGGGAAAACTGTTTTTT
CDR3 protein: CASSFGQGPGKLFF

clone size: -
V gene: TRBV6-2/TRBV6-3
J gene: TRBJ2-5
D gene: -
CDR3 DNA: TGTGCCAGCAGTCTAGCGAGCCTCGGCGAGACCCAGTACTTC
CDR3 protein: CASSLASLGETQYF

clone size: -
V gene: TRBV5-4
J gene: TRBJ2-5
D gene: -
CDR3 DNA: TGTGCCAGCAGCCGTAGACAGACCCAAGAGACCCAGTACTTC
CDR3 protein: CASSRRQTQETQYF

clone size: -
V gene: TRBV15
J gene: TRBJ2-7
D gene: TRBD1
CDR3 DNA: TGTGCCACCAGCAGGCCGGGACAGGGTACCTACGAGCAGTACTTC
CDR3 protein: CATSRPGQGTYEQYF

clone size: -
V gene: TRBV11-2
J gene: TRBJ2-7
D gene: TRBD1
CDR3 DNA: TGTGCCAGCAGCCTACCTTGGACAGGGAGGAACGAGCAGTACTTC
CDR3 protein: CASSLPWTGRNEQYF

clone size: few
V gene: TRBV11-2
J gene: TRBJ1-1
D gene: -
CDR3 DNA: TGTGCCAGCAGCCACCAAGGCCGGGGATTGGCTTTCTTT
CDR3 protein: CASSHQGRGLAFF

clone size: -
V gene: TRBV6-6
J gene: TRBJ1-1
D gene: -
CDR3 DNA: TGTGCCAGCACCACTTCCAGGGGAACTGAAGCTTTCTTT
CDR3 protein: CASTTSRGTEAFF

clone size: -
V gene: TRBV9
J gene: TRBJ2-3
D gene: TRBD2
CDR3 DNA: TGTGCCAGCAGCGTAGATGGGTGGACTAGCGGGGGCTCAGATACGCAGTATTTT
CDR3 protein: CASSVDGWTSGGSDTQYF

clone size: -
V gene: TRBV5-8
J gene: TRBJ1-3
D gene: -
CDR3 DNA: TGTGCCAGCAGCTTGGAAGGGGGCTCTGGAAACACCATATATTTT
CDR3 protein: CASSLEGGSGNTIYF

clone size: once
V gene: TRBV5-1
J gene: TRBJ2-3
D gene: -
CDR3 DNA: TGCGCCAGCAGCTTGGTAGCAGGGAGCACAGATACGCAGTATTTT
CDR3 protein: CASSLVAGSTDTQYF

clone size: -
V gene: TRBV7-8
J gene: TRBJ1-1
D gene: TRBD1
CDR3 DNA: TGTGCCAGCAGCGATCGGGACAGGTCGGGGGGCACTGAAGCTTTCTTT
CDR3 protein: CASSDRDRSGGTEAFF

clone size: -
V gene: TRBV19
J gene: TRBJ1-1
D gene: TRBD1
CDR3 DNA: TGTGCCAGTAGTGCCCTCCGGGACAGCGTTCGGGGCACTGAAGCTTTCTTT
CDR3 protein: CASSALRDSVRGTEAFF

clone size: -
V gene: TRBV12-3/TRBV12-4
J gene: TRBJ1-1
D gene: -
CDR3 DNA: TGTGCCAGCAGTTTAAATGGGGCCACTGAAGCTTTCTTT
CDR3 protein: CASSLNGATEAFF

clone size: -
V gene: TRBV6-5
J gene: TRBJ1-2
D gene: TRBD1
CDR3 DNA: TGTGCCAGCAGTAACGAGGGACAGATCAACTATGGCTACACCTTC
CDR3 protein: CASSNEGQINYGYTF

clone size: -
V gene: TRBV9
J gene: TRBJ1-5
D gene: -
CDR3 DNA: TGTGCCAGCGGGGGGACGGGCAATCAGCCCCAGCATTTT
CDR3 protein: CASGGTGNQPQHF

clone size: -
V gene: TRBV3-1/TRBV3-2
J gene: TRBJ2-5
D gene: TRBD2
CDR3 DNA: TGTGCCAGCAGGACTAGCTGGGGGGAAGAGACCCAGTACTTC
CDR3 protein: CASRTSWGEETQYF

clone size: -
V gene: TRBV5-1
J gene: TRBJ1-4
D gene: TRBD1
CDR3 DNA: TGCGCCAGCAGCTTGGGAATCACAGGGGGTGAGGAAAAACTGTTTTTT
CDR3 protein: CASSLGITGGEEKLFF

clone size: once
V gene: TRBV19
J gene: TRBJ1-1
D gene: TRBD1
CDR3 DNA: TGTGCCAGTAGTACCCTGGGACAGGGCGGTACTGAAGCTTTCTTT
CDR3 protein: CASSTLGQGGTEAFF

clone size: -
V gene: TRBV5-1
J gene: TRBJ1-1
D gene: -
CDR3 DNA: TGCGCCAGCAGCTCCGGGACACCCGAAGGAGGTGCTTTCTTT
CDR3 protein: CASSSGTPEGGAFF

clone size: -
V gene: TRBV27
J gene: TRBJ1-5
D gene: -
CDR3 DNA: TGTGCCAGCAGTTTGAACTCCGACGGGTACTGGCCCCAGCATTTT
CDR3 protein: CASSLNSDGYWPQHF

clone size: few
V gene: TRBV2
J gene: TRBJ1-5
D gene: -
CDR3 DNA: TGTGCCAGCGGTGGGAGGTGGGATCAGCCCCAGCATTTT
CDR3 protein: CASGGRWDQPQHF

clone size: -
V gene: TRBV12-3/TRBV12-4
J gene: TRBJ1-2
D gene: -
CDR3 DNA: TGTGCCAGCCACAACCAGGGGCTGTATGGCTACACCTTC
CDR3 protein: CASHNQGLYGYTF

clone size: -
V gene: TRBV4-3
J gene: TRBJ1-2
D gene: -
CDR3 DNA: TGCGCCAGCAGCCAAGACCCCCTGGGGGGGGCCTACACCTTC
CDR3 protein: CASSQDPLGGAYTF

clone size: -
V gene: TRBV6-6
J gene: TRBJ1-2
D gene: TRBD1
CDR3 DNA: TGTGCCAGCAGTTACAGAGGGGGCTCCGGCTACACCTTC
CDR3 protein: CASSYRGGSGYTF

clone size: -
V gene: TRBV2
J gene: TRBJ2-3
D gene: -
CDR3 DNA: TGTGCCAGCTCGAGCACAGATACGCAGTATTTT
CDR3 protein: CASSSTDTQYF

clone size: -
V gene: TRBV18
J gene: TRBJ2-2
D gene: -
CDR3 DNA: TGTGCCAGCTCCCCAGACAGGCTTAACACCGGGGAGCTGTTTTTT
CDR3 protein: CASSPDRLNTGELFF

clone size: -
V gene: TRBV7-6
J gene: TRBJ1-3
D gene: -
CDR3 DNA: TGTGCCAGCAGCTGGGCCTCGGGGAGGGCCTCCTCTGGAAACACCATATATTTT
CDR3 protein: CASSWASGRASSGNTIYF